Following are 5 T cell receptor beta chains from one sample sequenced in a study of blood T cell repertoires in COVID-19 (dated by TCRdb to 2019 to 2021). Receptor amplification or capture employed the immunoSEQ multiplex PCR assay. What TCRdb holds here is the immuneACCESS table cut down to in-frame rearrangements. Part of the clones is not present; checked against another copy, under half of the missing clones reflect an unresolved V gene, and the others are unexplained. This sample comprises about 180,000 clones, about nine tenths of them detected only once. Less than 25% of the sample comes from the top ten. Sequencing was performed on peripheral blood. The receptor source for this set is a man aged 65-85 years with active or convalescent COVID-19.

CDR3 sequence: CASSPLSSTSGRAKFF. DNA of the CDR3: TGTGCCAGTAGTCCACTTAGTTCGACTAGCGGGAGGGCTAAGTTCTTC. V usage is TRBV19 and J usage is TRBJ2-1; TRBD2 matches at 14 bases. Looked up from germline, CDR1 is LNHDA and CDR2 is SQIVND (reference sequence). Trimming cost V 5 bases and J 14 bases; bases outside gene matches: 14. CDR3 length: 16 residues.

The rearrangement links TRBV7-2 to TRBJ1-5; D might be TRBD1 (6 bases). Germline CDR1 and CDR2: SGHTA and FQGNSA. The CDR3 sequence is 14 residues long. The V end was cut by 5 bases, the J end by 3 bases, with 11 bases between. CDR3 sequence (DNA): TGTGCCAGCAGCCCAGGACAGCCCAATCAGCCCCAGCATTTT. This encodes CASSPGQPNQPQHF.

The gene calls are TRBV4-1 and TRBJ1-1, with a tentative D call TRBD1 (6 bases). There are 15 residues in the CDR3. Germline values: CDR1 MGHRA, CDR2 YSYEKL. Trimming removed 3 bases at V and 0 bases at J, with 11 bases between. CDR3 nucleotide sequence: TGCGCCAGCAGCCACAACAGGGTGATGAACACTGAAGCTTTCTTT. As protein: CASSHNRVMNTEAFF.

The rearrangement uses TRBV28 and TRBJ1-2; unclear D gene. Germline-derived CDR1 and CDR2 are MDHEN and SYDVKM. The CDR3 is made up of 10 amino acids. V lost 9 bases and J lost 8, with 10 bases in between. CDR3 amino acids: CASLGEGYTF. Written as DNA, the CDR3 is TGTGCCAGTCTCGGAGAGGGCTACACCTTC.

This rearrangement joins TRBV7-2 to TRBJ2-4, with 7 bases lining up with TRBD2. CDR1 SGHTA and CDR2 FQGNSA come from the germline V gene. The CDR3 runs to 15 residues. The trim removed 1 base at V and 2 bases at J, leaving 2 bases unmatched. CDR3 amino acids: CASSLGRGTKNIQYF. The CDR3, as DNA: TGTGCCAGCAGCTTAGGGCGGGGGACCAAAAACATTCAGTACTTC.